This T cell receptor (beta chain) was retrieved from a study of T cell responses to AZD1222 COVID-19 vaccine. Study-wide points: Just six people given AZD1222 tested seropositive at baseline. After the peak T cell response, and only then, were repertoires sampled. Spike-specific TCR breadth and depth rose after two AZD1222 doses. It should be noted that donors were predominantly white British and more often female, and clonal diversity was possibly underestimated.

The length of the CDR3 is 17 residues. After removal of 5 bases from V and 0 bases from J, the junction contained 6 bases not matched to a gene. The germline V gene has CDR1 SGHTA and CDR2 FQGTGA. This table comes from immunoSEQ multiplex PCR, and its TCRdb copy is limited to in-frame clones, with some not included. This sample has some 120,000 clones, with approximately 85% found just once. In the case of this clone: The antigen is undetermined.

This TCR derives from an adult in good health. Here the sequenced sample was peripheral blood, taken on day 0 of MenACWY control vaccination. The J gene is TRBJ2-6, the V gene TRBV7-3; TRBD1 matches 8 bases. CDR3 in amino acids: CASSQTGVLSGANVLTF. Here the CDR3 DNA reads TGTGCCAGCAGCCAGACAGGGGTCCTCTCTGGGGCCAACGTCCTGACTTTC.